What follows is one TCR beta chain and its context. This CDR3 comprises 15 residues. The V gene's germline CDR1 is SGDLS and CDR2 YYNGEE. V gave up 0 bases and J gave up 7 bases; unmatched junction bases: 9. These data belong to a study of T cell repertoires in aging, cancer and after chemotherapy. As for the study in general: Millions of TCR reads were in the whole dataset.

TCR beta rearrangements were amplified from peripheral blood genomic DNA. TRB rearrangements spanning V, D and J were amplified using mixed TRB-A/B primers. MiXCR, run by TCRdb on the multiplex PCR reads, gives a single entry per CDR3 protein. The sample carries over a thousand distinct CDR3 sequences, approximately 31% recorded once. What was sequenced was blood. This clonotype was obtained from a human donor with a solid tumor. This chain joins TRBV9 and TRBJ2-7; 8 nucleotides agree with TRBD2. The CDR3 sequence: CASSVGGAGVGEQYF. The CDR3 DNA follows: TGTGCCAGCAGCGTAGGGGGAGCGGGAGTAGGGGAGCAGTACTTC.